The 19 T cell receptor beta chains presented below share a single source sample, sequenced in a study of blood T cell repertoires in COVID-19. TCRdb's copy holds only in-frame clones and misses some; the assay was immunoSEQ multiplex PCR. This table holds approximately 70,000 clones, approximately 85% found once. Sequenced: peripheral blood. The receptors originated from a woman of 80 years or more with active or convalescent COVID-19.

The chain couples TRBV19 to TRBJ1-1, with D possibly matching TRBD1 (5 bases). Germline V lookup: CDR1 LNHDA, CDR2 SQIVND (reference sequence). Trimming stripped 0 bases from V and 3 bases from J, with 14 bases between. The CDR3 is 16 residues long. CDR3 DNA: TGTGCCAGTAGTATAGATCGTAAGGGGCGAGACACTGAAGCTTTCTTT. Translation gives CASSIDRKGRDTEAFF.

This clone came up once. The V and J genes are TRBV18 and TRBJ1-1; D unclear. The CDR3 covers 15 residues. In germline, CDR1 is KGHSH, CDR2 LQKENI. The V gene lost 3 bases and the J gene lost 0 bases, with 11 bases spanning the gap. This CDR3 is CASSPGRHVNTEAFF. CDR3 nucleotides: TGTGCCAGCTCACCGGGCCGGCATGTGAACACTGAAGCTTTCTTT.

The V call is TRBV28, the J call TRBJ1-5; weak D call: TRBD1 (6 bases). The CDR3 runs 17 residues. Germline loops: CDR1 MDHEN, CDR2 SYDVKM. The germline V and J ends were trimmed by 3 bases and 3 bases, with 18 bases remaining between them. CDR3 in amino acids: CASSLAPYRVLNQPQHF. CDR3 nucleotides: TGTGCCAGCAGTTTGGCCCCCTACAGGGTCCTCAATCAGCCCCAGCATTTT.

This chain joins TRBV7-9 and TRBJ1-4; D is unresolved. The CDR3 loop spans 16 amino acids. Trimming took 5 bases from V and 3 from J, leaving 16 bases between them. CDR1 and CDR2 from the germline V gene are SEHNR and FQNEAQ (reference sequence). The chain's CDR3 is CASSPPRFPANEKLFF. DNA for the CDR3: TGTGCCAGCAGCCCGCCTCGATTTCCGGCTAATGAAAAACTGTTTTTT.

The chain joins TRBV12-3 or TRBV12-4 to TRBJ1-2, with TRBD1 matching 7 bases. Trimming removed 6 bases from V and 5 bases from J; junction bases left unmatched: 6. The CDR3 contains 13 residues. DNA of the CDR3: TGTGCCAGCAGCCGGGACAGTATATATGGCTACACCTTC. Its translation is CASSRDSIYGYTF.

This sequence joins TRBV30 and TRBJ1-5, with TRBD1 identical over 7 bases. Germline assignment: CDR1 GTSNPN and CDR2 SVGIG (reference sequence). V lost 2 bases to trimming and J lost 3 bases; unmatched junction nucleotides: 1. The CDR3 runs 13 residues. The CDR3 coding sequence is TGTGCCTGGAGTACAGGGGTCAATCAGCCCCAGCATTTT. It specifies CAWSTGVNQPQHF. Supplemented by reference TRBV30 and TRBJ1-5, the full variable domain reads SQTIHQWPATLVQPVGSPLSLECTVEGTSNPNLYWYRQAAGRGLQLLFYSVGIGQISSEVPQNLSASRPQDRQFILSSKKLLLSDSGFYLCAWSTGVNQPQHFGDGTRLSIL.

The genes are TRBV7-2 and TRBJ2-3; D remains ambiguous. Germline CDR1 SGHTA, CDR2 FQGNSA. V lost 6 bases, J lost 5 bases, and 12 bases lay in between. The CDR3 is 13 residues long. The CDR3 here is CASRLYSGDTQYF. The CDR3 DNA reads TGTGCCAGCAGGTTATACTCGGGAGATACGCAGTATTTT. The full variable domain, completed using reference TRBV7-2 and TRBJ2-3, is GAGVSQSPSNKVTEKGKDVELRCDPISGHTALYWYRQSLGQGLEFLIYFQGNSAPDKSGLPSDRFSAERTGGSVSTLTIQRTQQEDSAVYLCASRLYSGDTQYFGPGTRLTVL.

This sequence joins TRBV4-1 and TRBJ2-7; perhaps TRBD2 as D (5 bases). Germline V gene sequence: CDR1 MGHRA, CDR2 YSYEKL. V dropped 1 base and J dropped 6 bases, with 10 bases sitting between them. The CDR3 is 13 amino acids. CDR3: CASSQGWESEQYF. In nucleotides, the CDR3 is TGCGCCAGCAGCCAAGGGTGGGAGTCCGAGCAGTACTTC.

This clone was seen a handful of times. CDR3 DNA: TGTGCCAGCAGCAAAAACGTCCCCCGGGACAGAGACACAGATACGCAGTATTTT. This codes for CASSKNVPRDRDTDTQYF. The chain combines TRBV7-6 with TRBJ2-3, with 7 positions matching TRBD1. This CDR3 is 18 amino acids long. The V and J ends lost 5 bases and 2 bases, in that order; junction bases with no gene match: 16. The germline CDR1 and CDR2 sequences are SGHVS and FNYEAQ.

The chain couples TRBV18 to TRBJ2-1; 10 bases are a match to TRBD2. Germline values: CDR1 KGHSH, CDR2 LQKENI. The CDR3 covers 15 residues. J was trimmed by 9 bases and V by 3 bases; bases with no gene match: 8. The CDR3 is CASSPGLASLGEQFF. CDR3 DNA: TGTGCCAGCTCACCGGGACTAGCGAGTCTAGGTGAGCAGTTCTTC.

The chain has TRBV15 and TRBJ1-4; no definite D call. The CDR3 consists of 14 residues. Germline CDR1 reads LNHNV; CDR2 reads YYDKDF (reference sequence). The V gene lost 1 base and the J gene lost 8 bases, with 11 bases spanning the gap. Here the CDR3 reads CATSRGAGGEKLFF. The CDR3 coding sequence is TGTGCCACCAGCAGAGGTGCGGGCGGAGAAAAACTGTTTTTT.

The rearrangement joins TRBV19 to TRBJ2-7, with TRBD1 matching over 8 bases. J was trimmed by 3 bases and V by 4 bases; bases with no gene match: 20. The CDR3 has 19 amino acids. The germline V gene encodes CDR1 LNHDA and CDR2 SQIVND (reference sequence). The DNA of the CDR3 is TGTGCCAGTAGTAGATTGAGACAGGGGAGTCTTTCGGGCGACTACGAGCAGTACTTC. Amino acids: CASSRLRQGSLSGDYEQYF.

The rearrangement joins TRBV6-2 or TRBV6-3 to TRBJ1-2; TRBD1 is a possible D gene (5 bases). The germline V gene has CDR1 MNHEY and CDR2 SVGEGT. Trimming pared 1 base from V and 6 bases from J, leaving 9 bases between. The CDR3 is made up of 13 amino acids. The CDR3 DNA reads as TGTGCCAGCAGTTACTGGGGGGTCGATGGCTACACCTTC. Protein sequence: CASSYWGVDGYTF.

The CDR3 loop reads CASSIMPGGHEQYF. CDR3 nucleotide sequence: TGTGCCAGTAGTATCATGCCGGGAGGGCACGAGCAGTACTTC. V gene TRBV19 combines with J gene TRBJ2-7, with 8 bases fitting TRBD2. Per the germline V gene, CDR1 is LNHDA and CDR2 is SQIVND (reference sequence). The J segment lost 5 bases and the V segment lost 3 bases, leaving 6 bases of the junction unmatched. CDR3 size: 14 residues. Full variable domain (rest looked up from reference TRBV19 and TRBJ2-7): DGGITQSPKYLFRKEGQNVTLSCEQNLNHDAMYWYRQDPGQGLRLIYYSQIVNDFQKGDIAEGYSVSREKKESFPLTVTSAQKNPTAFYLCASSIMPGGHEQYFGPGTRLTVT.

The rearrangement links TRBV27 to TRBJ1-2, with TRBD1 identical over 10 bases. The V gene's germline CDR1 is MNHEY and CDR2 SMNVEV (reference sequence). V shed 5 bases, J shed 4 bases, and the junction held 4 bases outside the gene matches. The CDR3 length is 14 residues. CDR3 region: CASSPGQGTYGYTF. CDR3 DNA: TGTGCCAGCAGTCCGGGACAGGGGACCTATGGCTACACCTTC.

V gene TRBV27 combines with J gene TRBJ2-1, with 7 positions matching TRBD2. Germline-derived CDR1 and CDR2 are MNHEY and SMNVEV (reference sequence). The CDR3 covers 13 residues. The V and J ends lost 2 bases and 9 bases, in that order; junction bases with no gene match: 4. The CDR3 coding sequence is TGTGCCAGCAGTTTAGGGAGGGGATCTGAGCAGTTCTTC. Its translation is CASSLGRGSEQFF.

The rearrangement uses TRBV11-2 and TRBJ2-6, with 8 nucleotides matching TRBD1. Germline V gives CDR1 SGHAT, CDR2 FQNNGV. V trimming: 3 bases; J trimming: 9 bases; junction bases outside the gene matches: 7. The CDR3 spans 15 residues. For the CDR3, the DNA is TGTGCCAGCAGCTTGGCGATCGGGACAGGCAACGTCCTGACTTTC. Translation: CASSLAIGTGNVLTF.

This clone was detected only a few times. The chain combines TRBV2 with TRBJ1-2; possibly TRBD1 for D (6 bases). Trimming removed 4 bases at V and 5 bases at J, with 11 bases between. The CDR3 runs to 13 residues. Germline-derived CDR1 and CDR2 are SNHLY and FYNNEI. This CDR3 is CASSGTGPYGYTF. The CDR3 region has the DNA TGTGCCAGCAGTGGTACAGGGCCATATGGCTACACCTTC.

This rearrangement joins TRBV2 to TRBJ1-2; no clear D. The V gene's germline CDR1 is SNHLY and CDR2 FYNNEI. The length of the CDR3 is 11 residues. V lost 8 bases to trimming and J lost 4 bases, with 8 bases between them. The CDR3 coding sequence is TGTGCCAGCCGTTCTACCTATGGCTACACCTTC. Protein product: CASRSTYGYTF.